Presented here are 22 T cell receptor beta chains from one specimen sequenced in a study of cytomegalovirus exposure and HLA in healthy donors. The study ran its PCR with 60 Vbeta and 13 Jbeta primers. The data were produced by immunoSEQ multiplex PCR, yet TCRdb's version contains in-frame clones alone and is incomplete. In the table there are 150,000 to 200,000 clones, 70% to 90% of which are singletons. The sequenced sample consisted of PBMCs. The origin of the receptors is a man between 18 and 29 years old in good health and CMV-seropositive.

The gene calls are TRBV2 and TRBJ2-7, with a tentative D call TRBD1 (6 bases). CDR3 length: 14 amino acids. CDR1 and CDR2 (germline): SNHLY, FYNNEI. Trimming left V 6 bases short and J 0 bases short, with 12 bases between. The CDR3 DNA sequence: TGTGCCAGCAGCGAGACAGGATACTCCTACGAGCAGTACTTC. Protein: CASSETGYSYEQYF. The full variable domain, completed using reference TRBV2 and TRBJ2-7, is EPEVTQTPSHQVTQMGQEVILRCVPISNHLYFYWYRQILGQKVEFLVSFYNNEISEKSEIFDDQFSVERPDGSNFTLKIRSTKLEDSAMYFCASSETGYSYEQYFGPGTRLTVT.

The V and J genes are TRBV10-2 and TRBJ2-1; TRBD2 matches 12 bases. Germline V gene data show CDR1 as WSHSY and CDR2 as SAAADI. The CDR3 totals 14 residues. J gave up 9 bases and V 10 bases, and 10 bases lay outside the gene matches. In DNA form, the CDR3 reads TGCGCCACACTACTAGCGGGGGGTTGGGGTGAGCAGTTCTTC. Its translation is CATLLAGGWGEQFF.

The CDR3: CASSLGSYGYTF. The CDR3 nucleotides read TGTGCCAGCAGCTTGGGGAGCTATGGCTACACCTTC. This chain connects TRBV5-6 to TRBJ1-2, with no clear D. The V end was cut by 0 bases, the J end by 4 bases, with 4 bases between. CDR1 and CDR2 (germline): SGHDT, YYEEEE. The CDR3 has 12 residues.

The rearrangement uses TRBV7-6 and TRBJ1-2; a possible D gene is TRBD1 (5 bases). Germline lookup yields CDR1 SGHVS and CDR2 FNYEAQ. Trimming stripped 5 bases from V and 8 bases from J, with 15 bases between. This CDR3 spans 13 amino acids. The CDR3, as DNA: TGTGCCAGCAGCCCCCAGGGTATCGTCGGCTACACCTTC. Protein: CASSPQGIVGYTF.

The V and J genes are TRBV9 and TRBJ2-1; 9 nucleotides agree with TRBD2. The CDR3 is 16 amino acids. After removal of 3 bases from V and 7 bases from J, the junction contained 11 bases not matched to a gene. Germline V gives CDR1 SGDLS, CDR2 YYNGEE. Written as DNA, the CDR3 is TGTGCCAGCAGCGCCCGTCTAGCGGGGTCTAGGAATGAGCAGTTCTTC. It yields the protein CASSARLAGSRNEQFF.

The chain is built from TRBV6-4 and TRBJ1-2; 11 nucleotides agree with TRBD1. CDR1 is MRHNA, CDR2 SNTAGT, per germline. The CDR3 has 15 amino acids. V lost 5 bases to trimming and J lost 4 bases; unmatched junction nucleotides: 6. The CDR3 region is CASSQGTGGPYGYTF. CDR3 nucleotide sequence: TGTGCCAGCAGTCAAGGGACAGGGGGTCCCTATGGCTACACCTTC.

This chain uses TRBV6-5 with TRBJ2-1, with 8 positions matching TRBD2. The trim removed 2 bases at V and 7 bases at J, leaving 4 bases unmatched. The germline V gene has CDR1 MNHEY and CDR2 SVGAGI. This CDR3 region has 14 residues. As DNA, the CDR3 is TGTGCCAGCAGTTACACCGGGGGGGTGAATGAGCAGTTCTTC. Translation gives CASSYTGGVNEQFF.

The V gene is TRBV6-1, the J gene TRBJ2-3; 11 positions match TRBD1. The CDR3 is 14 amino acids. V shed 8 bases, J shed 3 bases, and the junction held 4 bases outside the gene matches. CDR1 and CDR2 (germline): MNHNS, SASEGT. The CDR3: CASRTGGKTDTQYF. As DNA, the CDR3 is TGTGCCAGCCGGACAGGGGGCAAGACAGATACGCAGTATTTT.

This clone was picked up a small number of times. This chain joins TRBV28 and TRBJ1-2; 9 bases map to TRBD1. Germline lookup yields CDR1 MDHEN and CDR2 SYDVKM. With V trimmed by 7 bases and J by 6 bases, 3 bases remained unmatched. The CDR3 is 12 residues long. The CDR3 here is CASTGQGHGYTF. In DNA form, the CDR3 reads TGTGCCAGCACGGGACAGGGTCATGGCTACACCTTC.

V gene TRBV5-1 combines with J gene TRBJ2-5, with D possibly being TRBD1 (5 bases). Trimming removed 4 bases at V and 5 bases at J, with 18 bases between. The CDR3 totals 15 residues. Germline values: CDR1 SGHRS, CDR2 YFSETQ. CDR3 DNA sequence: TGCGCCAGCAGCCACCTCTTCGACAGCCCCGAGACCCAGTACTTC. Protein product: CASSHLFDSPETQYF.

The chain links TRBV5-5 to TRBJ1-3; TRBD1 is a possible D gene (6 bases). The CDR3 is made up of 18 amino acids. The V end was cut by 0 bases, the J end by 0 bases, with 16 bases between. In germline, CDR1 is SGHKS, CDR2 YYEKEE (reference sequence). CDR3 amino acids: CASSLGILGASSGNTIYF. DNA for the CDR3: TGTGCCAGCAGCTTGGGTATTCTGGGGGCGAGCTCTGGAAACACCATATATTTT.

The J gene is TRBJ1-2, the V gene TRBV6-6; 7 bases are a match to TRBD1. Germline V CDR1 and CDR2: MNHNY, SVGAGI (reference sequence). The length of the CDR3 is 14 residues. Trimming cost V 5 bases and J 2 bases; bases outside gene matches: 5. CDR3 DNA sequence: TGTGCCAGCAGTCGGATGGACAGGAACTATGGCTACACCTTC. Translation gives CASSRMDRNYGYTF.

The rearrangement links TRBV2 to TRBJ1-2, with 9 bases identical to TRBD1. The germline V gene encodes CDR1 SNHLY and CDR2 FYNNEI. V shed 2 bases, J shed 4 bases, and the junction held 5 bases outside the gene matches. The CDR3 is 15 amino acids. The CDR3: CASSETRTGAYGYTF. As DNA, the CDR3 is TGTGCCAGCAGTGAAACCCGGACAGGGGCCTATGGCTACACCTTC.

CDR3 in amino acids: CASSQEGEGWTEAFF. CDR3 DNA: TGCGCCAGCAGCCAAGAGGGAGAGGGTTGGACTGAAGCTTTCTTT. The V and J genes are TRBV4-3 and TRBJ1-1; no definite D call. The V end lost 0 bases, the J end lost 5 bases, and 13 bases lay between the germline ends. Germline lookup yields CDR1 LGHNA and CDR2 YSLEER. The CDR3 length is 15 residues.

The rearrangement links TRBV6-5 to TRBJ2-1; TRBD1 matches at 7 bases. V dropped 2 bases and J dropped 7; count of bases not matched to a gene: 5. This CDR3 contains 14 residues. Germline V CDR1 and CDR2: MNHEY, SVGAGI. This chain's CDR3 is CASSYRGRGNEQFF. For the CDR3, the DNA is TGTGCCAGCAGTTACAGGGGGCGAGGAAATGAGCAGTTCTTC.

This chain links TRBV29-1 with TRBJ2-2, with a possible D match to TRBD1 (6 bases). V dropped 4 bases and J dropped 2 bases, with 8 bases sitting between them. Germline V CDR1 and CDR2: SQVTM, ANQGSEA. This CDR3 has 13 amino acids. In nucleotides, the CDR3 is TGCAGCGTTGCCAGGGGAAACACCGGGGAGCTGTTTTTT. Residues: CSVARGNTGELFF.

This chain links TRBV5-1 with TRBJ1-3, with a tentative D call TRBD1 (6 bases). TRBJ2-2 matches the DNA end more closely, so the J call is doubtful. Germline V lookup: CDR1 SGHRS, CDR2 YFSETQ. The CDR3 covers 15 residues. CDR3 nucleotide sequence: TGCGCCAGCAGCTTGACAGGGTTCCACACCGGGGAGCTGTTTTTT. Translation: CASSLTGFHTGELFF.

The sample holds one count of this clone. V usage is TRBV19 and J usage is TRBJ1-5; unclear D gene. This CDR3 has 15 amino acids. Trimming shortened V by 7 bases and J by 4 bases, and 17 bases separated the two germline ends. CDR1 LNHDA and CDR2 SQIVND come from the germline V gene (reference sequence). The CDR3 protein is CASTPRSGFNQPQHF. Here the CDR3 DNA reads TGTGCCAGTACCCCGCGCTCGGGGTTTAATCAGCCCCAGCATTTT. Full variable domain (outside the CDR3, taken from reference TRBV19 and TRBJ1-5): DGGITQSPKYLFRKEGQNVTLSCEQNLNHDAMYWYRQDPGQGLRLIYYSQIVNDFQKGDIAEGYSVSREKKESFPLTVTSAQKNPTAFYLCASTPRSGFNQPQHFGDGTRLSIL.

This clone was seen just once. Different DNA sequences within this sample yield the same CDR3. This chain connects TRBV6-1 to TRBJ1-2; D gene uncertain. Between the trimmed V and J ends, which lost 6 bases and 0 bases, there was a span of 11 bases. The CDR3 is made up of 14 amino acids. Germline CDR1 is MNHNS and CDR2 is SASEGT. The CDR3 bases are TGTGCCAGCAGGTACAGACATCCTAACTATGGCTACACCTTC. This encodes CASRYRHPNYGYTF.

The chain has TRBV12-5 and TRBJ2-1; 7 bases agree with TRBD2. V lost 0 bases to trimming and J lost 3 bases; unmatched junction nucleotides: 11. The CDR3 consists of 18 residues. Germline values: CDR1 LGHNT, CDR2 FRNRAP. CDR3: CASGLVKVGLGDYNEQFF. The CDR3 bases are TGTGCTAGTGGTTTGGTAAAGGTAGGACTAGGGGACTACAATGAGCAGTTCTTC.

This chain uses TRBV6-1 with TRBJ1-6, with 7 bases that match TRBD1. This CDR3 spans 16 amino acids. Trimming took 1 base from V and 7 from J; bases not matched to a gene: 7. Germline V gives CDR1 MNHNS, CDR2 SASEGT. CDR3 nucleotide sequence: TGTGCCAGCAGTGAAGTTGGGACAGCCATAAATTCACCCCTCCACTTT. The encoded protein is CASSEVGTAINSPLHF.

The chain links TRBV5-1 to TRBJ2-1, with 10 bases matching TRBD2. Losses at the gene ends were 1 base for V and 9 bases for J; bases not matched to a gene: 7. This CDR3 is 15 amino acids long. Looked up from germline, CDR1 is SGHRS and CDR2 is YFSETQ. CDR3 sequence: CASSLSSGGAREQFF. As DNA, the CDR3 is TGCGCCAGCAGCTTGTCCAGCGGGGGGGCCCGTGAGCAGTTCTTC.